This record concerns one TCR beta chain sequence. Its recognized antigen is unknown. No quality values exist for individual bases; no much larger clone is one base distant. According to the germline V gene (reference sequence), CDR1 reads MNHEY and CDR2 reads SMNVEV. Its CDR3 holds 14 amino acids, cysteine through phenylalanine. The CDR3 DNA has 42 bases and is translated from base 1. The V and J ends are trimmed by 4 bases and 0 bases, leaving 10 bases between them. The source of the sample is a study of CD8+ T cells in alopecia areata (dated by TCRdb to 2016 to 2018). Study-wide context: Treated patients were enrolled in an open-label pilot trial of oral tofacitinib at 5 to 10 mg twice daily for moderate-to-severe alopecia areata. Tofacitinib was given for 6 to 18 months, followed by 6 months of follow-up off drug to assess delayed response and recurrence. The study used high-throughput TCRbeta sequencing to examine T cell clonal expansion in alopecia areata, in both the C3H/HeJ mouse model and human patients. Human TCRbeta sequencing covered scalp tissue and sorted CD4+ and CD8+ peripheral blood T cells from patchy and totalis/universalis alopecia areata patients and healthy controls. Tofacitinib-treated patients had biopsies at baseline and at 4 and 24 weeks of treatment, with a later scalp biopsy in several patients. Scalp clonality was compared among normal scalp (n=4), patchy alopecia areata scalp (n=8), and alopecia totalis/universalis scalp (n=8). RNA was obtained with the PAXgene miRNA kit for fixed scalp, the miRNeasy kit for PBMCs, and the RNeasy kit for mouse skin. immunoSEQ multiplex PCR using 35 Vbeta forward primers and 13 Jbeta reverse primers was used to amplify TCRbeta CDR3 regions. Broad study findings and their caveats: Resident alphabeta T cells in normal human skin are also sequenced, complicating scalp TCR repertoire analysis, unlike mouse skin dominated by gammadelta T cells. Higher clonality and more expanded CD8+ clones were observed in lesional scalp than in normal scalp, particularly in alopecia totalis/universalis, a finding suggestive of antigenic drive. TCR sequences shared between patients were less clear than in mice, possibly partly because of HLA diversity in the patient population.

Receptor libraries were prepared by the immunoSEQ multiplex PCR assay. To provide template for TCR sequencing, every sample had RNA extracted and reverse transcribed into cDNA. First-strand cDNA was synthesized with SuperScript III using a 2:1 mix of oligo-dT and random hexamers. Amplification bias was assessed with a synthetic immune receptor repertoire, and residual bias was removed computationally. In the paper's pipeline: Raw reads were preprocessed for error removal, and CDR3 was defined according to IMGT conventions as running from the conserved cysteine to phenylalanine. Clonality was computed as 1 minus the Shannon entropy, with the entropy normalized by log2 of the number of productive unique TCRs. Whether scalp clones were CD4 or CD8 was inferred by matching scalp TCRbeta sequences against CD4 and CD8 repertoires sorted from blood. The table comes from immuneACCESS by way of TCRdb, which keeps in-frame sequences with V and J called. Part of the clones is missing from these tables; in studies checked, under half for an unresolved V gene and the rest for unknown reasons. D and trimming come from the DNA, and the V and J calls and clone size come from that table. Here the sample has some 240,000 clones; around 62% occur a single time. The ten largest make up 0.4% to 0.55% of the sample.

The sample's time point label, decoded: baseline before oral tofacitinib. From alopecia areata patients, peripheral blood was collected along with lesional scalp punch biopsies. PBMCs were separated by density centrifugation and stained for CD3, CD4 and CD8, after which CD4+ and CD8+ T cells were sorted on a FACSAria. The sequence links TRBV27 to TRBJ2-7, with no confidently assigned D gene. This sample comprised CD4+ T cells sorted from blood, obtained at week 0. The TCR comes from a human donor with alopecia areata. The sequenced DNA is TGTGCCAGCAGTTCAGACCCTAGCTCCTACGAGCAGTACTTC. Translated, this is CASSSDPSSYEQYF.